Shown below are 9 T cell receptor beta chains from a single sample sequenced in a study of blood T cell repertoires in COVID-19. This table comes from immunoSEQ multiplex PCR, and its TCRdb copy is limited to in-frame clones, with some not included. The repertoire has 100,000 to 150,000 clones, around four fifths of them found once; the top ten carry about 5.4%. The sequenced sample was peripheral blood. Receptor source: an elderly man with active or convalescent COVID-19.

The rearrangement uses TRBV19 and TRBJ1-3; D is ambiguous. The germline V gene has CDR1 LNHDA and CDR2 SQIVND (reference sequence). Trimming removed 5 bases at V and 1 base at J, with 9 bases between. The CDR3 loop spans 14 amino acids. CDR3 protein: CASSAVISGNTIYF. CDR3 in DNA: TGTGCCAGTAGTGCAGTGATATCTGGAAACACCATATATTTT.

The CDR3 DNA follows: TGTGCCAGCAGCCCCCAGGGGGTCCTCACTGAAGCTTTCTTT. Translation gives CASSPQGVLTEAFF. The V gene is TRBV7-9, the J gene TRBJ1-1; 7 bases are a match to TRBD1. The CDR3 covers 14 residues. Germline assignment: CDR1 SEHNR and CDR2 FQNEAQ (reference sequence). The J segment lost 4 bases and the V segment lost 5 bases, leaving 7 bases of the junction unmatched. Together with reference TRBV7-9 and TRBJ1-1, the CDR3 gives the full variable domain: DTGVSQNPRHKITKRGQNVTFRCDPISEHNRLYWYRQTLGQGPEFLTYFQNEAQLEKSRLLSDRFSAERPKGSFSTLEIQRTEQGDSAMYLCASSPQGVLTEAFFGQGTRLTVV.

V usage is TRBV7-9 and J usage is TRBJ2-7; D is unclear. Germline lookup yields CDR1 SEHNR and CDR2 FQNEAQ (reference sequence). The CDR3 is 14 residues long. V lost 8 bases and J 7 bases, leaving 21 bases between the germline ends. Written as DNA, the CDR3 is TGTGCCAGCTGCCCCTCACAGTCCCTCGAGGAGCAGTACTTC. Translated, it gives CASCPSQSLEEQYF.

The genes are TRBV7-3 and TRBJ2-3; maybe TRBD2 (6 bases). The CDR3 runs to 15 residues. V was shortened by 4 bases and J by 2 bases, with 13 bases between the two germline ends. Germline CDR1 is SGHTA and CDR2 is FQGTGA. This CDR3 is CASSSDGTHTDTQYF. For the CDR3, the DNA is TGTGCCAGCAGCTCGGACGGGACTCACACAGATACGCAGTATTTT. Combining the CDR3 with reference TRBV7-3 and TRBJ2-3 gives the whole variable domain GAGVSQTPSNKVTEKGKYVELRCDPISGHTALYWYRQSLGQGPEFLIYFQGTGAADDSGLPNDRFFAVRPEGSVSTLKIQRTERGDSAVYLCASSSDGTHTDTQYFGPGTRLTVL.

The chain uses TRBV29-1 and TRBJ2-3, with TRBD1 identical over 9 bases. This CDR3 has 14 residues. Trimming removed 7 bases from V and 4 bases from J; junction bases left unmatched: 9. Germline V gene sequence: CDR1 SQVTM, CDR2 ANQGSEA. The CDR3 DNA is TGCAGCGGCAAGGGGACAGGGTCGGCAGATACGCAGTATTTT. Protein: CSGKGTGSADTQYF.

The chain recombines TRBV2 with TRBJ2-3; weak D call: TRBD1 (5 bases). CDR1 is SNHLY, CDR2 FYNNEI, per germline. Trimming stripped 4 bases from V and 0 bases from J, with 14 bases between. This CDR3 spans 16 amino acids. Here the CDR3 reads CASSADRTTSTDTQYF. CDR3 in DNA: TGTGCCAGCAGTGCAGACAGAACCACTAGCACAGATACGCAGTATTTT.

The chain uses TRBV5-1 and TRBJ1-2, with a possible D match to TRBD1 (6 bases). V was pared by 3 bases and J by 2 bases, with 11 bases between. There are 14 residues in the CDR3. CDR1 is SGHRS and CDR2 is YFSETQ in the germline V gene. CDR3 protein: CASSSTTGNYGYTF. The DNA of the CDR3 is TGCGCCAGCAGCTCAACGACAGGAAACTATGGCTACACCTTC. The full variable domain, completed using reference TRBV5-1 and TRBJ1-2, is KAGVTQTPRYLIKTRGQQVTLSCSPISGHRSVSWYQQTPGQGLQFLFEYFSETQRNKGNFPGRFSGRQFSNSRSEMNVSTLELGDSALYLCASSSTTGNYGYTFGSGTRLTVV.

In this sample, this clone turned up a few times. CDR3 bases: TGCAGCGTTCACGGGACAGGGTTTAGCTACACCTTC. It translates to CSVHGTGFSYTF. The chain is built from TRBV29-1 and TRBJ1-2; 9 positions agree with TRBD1. V gave up 5 bases and J gave up 9 bases; unmatched junction bases: 7. Germline V lookup: CDR1 SQVTM, CDR2 ANQGSEA. This CDR3 spans 12 amino acids.

By its share, this clone is large. The gene calls are TRBV7-2 and TRBJ2-7; 7 bases are shared with TRBD1. This CDR3 contains 14 residues. CDR1 is SGHTA and CDR2 is FQGNSA in the germline V gene. Losses at the gene ends were 7 bases for V and 2 bases for J; bases not matched to a gene: 8. The CDR3 DNA reads as TGTGCCAGCACCGAGGACAGGCGGCCCTACGAGCAGTACTTC. Translated, it gives CASTEDRRPYEQYF.